The 8 T cell receptor beta chains presented below share a single source sample, sequenced in a study of cytomegalovirus exposure and HLA in healthy donors. Primers: 60 Vbeta forward and 13 Jbeta reverse. Generated by immunoSEQ multiplex PCR, the TCRdb table keeps only in-frame clones and is missing some. The table lists 150,000 to 250,000 clones, approximately 79% of them singletons. Sequenced material: PBMCs. The receptors originated from a girl aged 5-17 years in good health and CMV-seropositive.

The V gene is TRBV13, the J gene TRBJ1-2; a possible D gene is TRBD1 (6 bases). CDR1 is PRHDT and CDR2 is FYEKMQ in the germline V gene (reference sequence). This CDR3 comprises 14 residues. Trimming removed 4 bases from V and 1 base from J, with 10 bases in between. This chain's CDR3 is CASSSGGLNYGYTF. For the CDR3, the DNA is TGTGCCAGCAGCTCGGGGGGCCTTAACTATGGCTACACCTTC.

V usage is TRBV5-1 and J usage is TRBJ1-1, with D perhaps TRBD1 (6 bases). CDR3 length: 15 residues. Germline CDR1 is SGHRS and CDR2 is YFSETQ. V shed 0 bases and J shed 0 bases, with 9 bases lying between them. The CDR3 loop reads CASSLEPGVNTEAFF. The CDR3 DNA is TGCGCCAGCAGCTTGGAACCAGGGGTGAACACTGAAGCTTTCTTT.

This rearrangement joins TRBV25-1 to TRBJ2-7; 8 nucleotides align to TRBD2. V was pared by 2 bases and J by 6 bases, with 12 bases of the junction left unmatched. The germline V gene encodes CDR1 MGHDK and CDR2 SYGVNS. The CDR3 has 16 amino acids. CDR3 in amino acids: CASSEALAGPLGEQYF. The CDR3 DNA is TGTGCCAGCAGTGAAGCCTTAGCGGGGCCTCTAGGCGAGCAGTACTTC.

The chain carries TRBV10-2 and TRBJ2-5; 7 bases are a match to TRBD2. Germline CDR1 is WSHSY and CDR2 is SAAADI. The V gene end was trimmed by 7 bases and the J gene end by 4 bases; junction bases not matched to a gene: 18. This CDR3 has 17 amino acids. The DNA for the CDR3 is TGCGCCAGCACTCCTCGGGTGGGAAGCGGGGCCCTAGAGACCCAGTACTTC. It specifies CASTPRVGSGALETQYF.

The rearrangement joins TRBV21-1 to TRBJ2-1; whether TRBD1, the table's D call, matches the DNA was not checked. TRBV21-1 has pseudogene status. CDR3 size: 14 residues. CDR3 sequence: CASRLKTEDNEQFF. The CDR3, as DNA: TGTGCCAGCAGACTAAAGACAGAAGACAATGAGCAGTTCTTC.

The V gene is TRBV18, the J gene TRBJ1-2, with 7 bases identical to TRBD1. The ends lost 1 base at V and 10 bases at J; junction bases unmatched: 18. CDR3 length: 17 amino acids. The germline V gene has CDR1 KGHSH and CDR2 LQKENI. The CDR3 bases are TGTGCCAGCTCACCACAAGCCCAATCGACAGGGCAGTCAACCTACACCTTC. This sequence encodes CASSPQAQSTGQSTYTF.

The chain uses TRBV4-1 and TRBJ2-5, with 8 positions matching TRBD2. This CDR3 contains 16 residues. Germline CDR1 is MGHRA and CDR2 is YSYEKL. V was clipped by 2 bases and J by 0 bases; unmatched bases: 5. The CDR3 nucleotides are TGCGCCAGCAGCCAAACCCGACTAGCGTACCAAGAGACCCAGTACTTC. Its protein product is CASSQTRLAYQETQYF.

This clone has only a few counts. The chain employs TRBV7-9 and TRBJ2-7; D perhaps matches TRBD2 (6 bases). Germline V gene sequence: CDR1 SEHNR, CDR2 FQNEAQ (reference sequence). The CDR3 extends over 12 amino acids. V was cut by 5 bases and J by 6 bases, with 11 bases left in between. This CDR3 reads CASSAGLPEQYF. The CDR3 bases are TGTGCCAGCAGCGCGGGACTCCCCGAGCAGTACTTC.